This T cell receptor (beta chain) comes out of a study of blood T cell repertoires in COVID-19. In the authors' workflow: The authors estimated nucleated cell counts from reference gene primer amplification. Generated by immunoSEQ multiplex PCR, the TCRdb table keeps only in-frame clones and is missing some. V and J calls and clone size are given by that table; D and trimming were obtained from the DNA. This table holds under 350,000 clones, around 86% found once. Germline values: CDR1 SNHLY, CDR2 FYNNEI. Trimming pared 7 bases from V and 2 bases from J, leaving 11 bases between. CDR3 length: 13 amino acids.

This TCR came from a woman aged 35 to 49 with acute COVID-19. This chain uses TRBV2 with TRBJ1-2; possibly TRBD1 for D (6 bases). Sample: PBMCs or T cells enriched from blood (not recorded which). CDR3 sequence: CASTGQTNYGYTF. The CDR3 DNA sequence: TGTGCCAGCACCGGACAGACAAACTATGGCTACACCTTC.